This TCR beta chain derives from a study of beta chain features in type 1 diabetes. A word on this clone: As yet, its antigen is unknown.

Naive, central memory, regulatory and stem cell-like memory cells within the CD4+ compartment were sorted using CD45RO/CCR7/CD25/CD127/CD95/CD27. General study findings and limits: Moderately but significantly shorter TCRB CDR3s were found in Type 1 diabetes patients in all four CD4+ subsets. cDNA-based reads could over-represent cells with high TCR expression.

V lost 3 bases, J lost 7 bases, and 13 bases lay in between. The CDR3 is 14 residues long. Germline V gene lookup returns CDR1 SNHLY and CDR2 FYNNEI. Every isolated RNA sample was fully reverse transcribed, so sequencing captured expressed TCRB transcripts. Method: immunoSEQ multiplex PCR; TCRdb's copy keeps in-frame clones and lacks some. The table lists hundreds of thousands of clones, about 14% of them singletons. The chain is built from TRBV2 and TRBJ1-5; D unclear. The sequenced sample was naive CD4+ T cells from blood. The receptor comes from a man aged 18 to 30 with type 1 diabetes. Here the CDR3 DNA reads TGTGCCAGCAGTGATTTGGCCGCACGGCAGCCCCAGCATTTT. Translating gives CASSDLAARQPQHF.